This TCR beta chain was retrieved from a study of cytomegalovirus exposure and HLA in healthy donors. Broader study findings: Whilst most TCR sequences proved rare, a subset of public TCRs occurred across many donors. A list of around 160 TCR beta chains associated with cytomegalovirus was given.

A multiplex PCR was run with 60 Vbeta primers and 13 Jbeta primers. Method: immunoSEQ multiplex PCR; TCRdb's copy keeps in-frame clones and lacks some. The sample shows 90,000 to 150,000 clones, roughly four fifths of them seen only once. CDR3 length equals 16 residues. Germline-derived CDR1 and CDR2 are MDHEN and SYDVKM. V lost 5 bases and J lost 0; bases outside the gene matches: 6. With regard to this clone: Antigen: not known.

The sequencing sample was made of PBMCs. The TCR sequence derives from a middle-aged man in good health and CMV-seronegative. The chain links TRBV28 to TRBJ1-4; 7 bases fit TRBD1. The CDR3 sequence is CASSPMGQPTNEKLFF. The CDR3 DNA reads TGTGCCAGCAGTCCCATGGGACAGCCAACTAATGAAAAACTGTTTTTT.